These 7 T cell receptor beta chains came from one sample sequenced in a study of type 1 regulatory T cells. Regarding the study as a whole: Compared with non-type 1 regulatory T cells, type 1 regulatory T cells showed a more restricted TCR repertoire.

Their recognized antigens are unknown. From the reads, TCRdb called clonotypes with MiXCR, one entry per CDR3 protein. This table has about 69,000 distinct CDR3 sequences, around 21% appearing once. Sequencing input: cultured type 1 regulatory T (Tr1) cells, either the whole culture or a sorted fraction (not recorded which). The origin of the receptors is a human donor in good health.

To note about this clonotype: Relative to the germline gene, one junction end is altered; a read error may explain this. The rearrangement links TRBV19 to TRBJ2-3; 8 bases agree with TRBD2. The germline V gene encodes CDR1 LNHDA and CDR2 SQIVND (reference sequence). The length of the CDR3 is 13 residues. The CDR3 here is CTSSPGLVSAQYF. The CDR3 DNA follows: TGTACCAGTAGCCCGGGACTAGTGAGTGCGCAGTATTTT.

CDR3 coding DNA: TGTGCCACCAGCAGAGGGACAGGGGGATTGGGAGAGACCCAGTACTTC. Translation: CATSRGTGGLGETQYF. The chain employs TRBV15 and TRBJ2-5; the match to TRBD1 covers 10 bases. This CDR3 is 16 amino acids long. The ends lost 1 base at V and 4 bases at J; junction bases unmatched: 6. Germline V gene lookup returns CDR1 LNHNV and CDR2 YYDKDF (reference sequence). Using reference TRBV15 and TRBJ2-5 for the parts outside the CDR3, the full variable domain is DAMVIQNPRYQVTQFGKPVTLSCSQTLNHNVMYWYQQKSSQAPKLLFHYYDKDFNNEADTPDNFQSRRPNTSFCFLDIRSPGLGDTAMYLCATSRGTGGLGETQYFGPGTRLLVL.

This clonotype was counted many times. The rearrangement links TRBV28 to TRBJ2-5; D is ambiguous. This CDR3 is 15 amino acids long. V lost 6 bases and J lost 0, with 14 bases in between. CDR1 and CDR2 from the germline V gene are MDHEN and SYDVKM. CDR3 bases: TGTGCCAGCAGGGGCAGAACACAGTACCAAGAGACCCAGTACTTC. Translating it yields CASRGRTQYQETQYF.

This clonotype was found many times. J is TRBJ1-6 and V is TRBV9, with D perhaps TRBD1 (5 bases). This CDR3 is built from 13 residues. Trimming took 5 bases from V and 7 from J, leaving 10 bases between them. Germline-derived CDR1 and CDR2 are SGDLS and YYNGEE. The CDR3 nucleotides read TGTGCCAGCAGTCCTAACAGGAATTCACCCCTCCACTTT. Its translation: CASSPNRNSPLHF.

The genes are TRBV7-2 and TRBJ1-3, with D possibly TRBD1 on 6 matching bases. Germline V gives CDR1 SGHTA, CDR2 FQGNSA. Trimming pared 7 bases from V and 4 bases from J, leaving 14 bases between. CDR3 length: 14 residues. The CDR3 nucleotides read TGTGCCAGCAACCCAAGACAGGAGGGAAACACCATATATTTT. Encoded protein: CASNPRQEGNTIYF.

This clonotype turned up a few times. The CDR3 loop is CSVRGQAGTEAFF. DNA of the CDR3: TGCAGCGTCCGGGGACAGGCAGGCACTGAAGCTTTCTTT. The chain combines TRBV29-1 with TRBJ1-1, with TRBD1 matching 8 bases. Losses at the gene ends were 6 bases for V and 4 bases for J; bases not matched to a gene: 7. CDR3 length equals 13 residues. CDR1 SQVTM and CDR2 ANQGSEA come from the germline V gene.

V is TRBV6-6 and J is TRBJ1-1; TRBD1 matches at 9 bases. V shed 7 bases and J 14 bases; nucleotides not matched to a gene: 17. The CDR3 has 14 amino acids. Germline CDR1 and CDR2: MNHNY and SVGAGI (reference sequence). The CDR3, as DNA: TGTGCCAGCACCTACGGGGGGGACAGGGTAGAAAACTTCTTT. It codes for CASTYGGDRVENFF.